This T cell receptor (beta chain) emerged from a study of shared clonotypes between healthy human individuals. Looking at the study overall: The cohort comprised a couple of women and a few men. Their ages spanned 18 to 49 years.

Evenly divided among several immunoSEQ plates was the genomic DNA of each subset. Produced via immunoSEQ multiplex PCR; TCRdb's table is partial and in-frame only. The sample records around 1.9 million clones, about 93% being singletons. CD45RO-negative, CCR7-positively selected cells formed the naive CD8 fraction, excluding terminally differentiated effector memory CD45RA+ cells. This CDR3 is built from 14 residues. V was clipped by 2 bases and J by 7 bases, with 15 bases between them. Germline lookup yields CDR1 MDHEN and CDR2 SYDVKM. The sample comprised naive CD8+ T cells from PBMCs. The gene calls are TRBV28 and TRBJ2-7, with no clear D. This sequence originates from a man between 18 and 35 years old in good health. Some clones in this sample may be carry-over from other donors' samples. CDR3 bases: TGTGCCAGCAGTTTACTGAGTGCCCCTACGGAGCAGTACTTC. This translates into CASSLLSAPTEQYF.